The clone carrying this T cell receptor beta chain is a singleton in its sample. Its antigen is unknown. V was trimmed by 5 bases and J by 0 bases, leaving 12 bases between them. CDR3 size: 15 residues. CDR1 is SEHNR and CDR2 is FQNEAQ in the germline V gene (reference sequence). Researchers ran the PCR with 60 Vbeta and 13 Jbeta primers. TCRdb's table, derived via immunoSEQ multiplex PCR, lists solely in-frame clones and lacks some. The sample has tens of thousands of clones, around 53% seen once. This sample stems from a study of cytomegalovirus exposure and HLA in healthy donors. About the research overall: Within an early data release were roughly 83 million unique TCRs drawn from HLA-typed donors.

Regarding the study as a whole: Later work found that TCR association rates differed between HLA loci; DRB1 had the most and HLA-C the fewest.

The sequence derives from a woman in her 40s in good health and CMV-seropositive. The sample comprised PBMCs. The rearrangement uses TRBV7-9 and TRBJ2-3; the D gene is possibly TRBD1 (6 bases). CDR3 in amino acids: CASSGRQVSTDTQYF. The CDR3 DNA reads TGTGCCAGCAGCGGACGACAGGTTAGCACAGATACGCAGTATTTT.